Below, 7 T cell receptor beta chains from the same sample are listed, as sequenced in a study of Graves' ophthalmopathy and Graves' hyperthyroidism. Amplification of the TCR beta CDR3 regions used RNA transcripts (as template). The library came from an HTBI-primed first-round RT-PCR and a second-round multiplex PCR. TCRdb ran MiXCR on the multiplex PCR reads and lists one entry per CDR3 protein. The sample includes 200,000 to 250,000 distinct CDR3 sequences, around 45% of them seen just once. Sequenced material: peripheral blood. All receptors derive from an adult man with Graves' ophthalmopathy.

DNA of the CDR3: TGTGCCAGCTCCAACGGCCAGAACACTGAAGCTTTCTTT. This encodes CASSNGQNTEAFF. The V and J genes are TRBV3-1 and TRBJ1-1; D gene ambiguous. CDR1 and CDR2 (germline): LGHDT, YNNKEL (reference sequence). V shed 8 bases and J shed 1 base, with 11 bases lying between them. There are 13 residues in the CDR3.

This clonotype was counted only a few times. This rearrangement joins TRBV15 to TRBJ1-3; no reliable D call. Germline V lookup: CDR1 LNHNV, CDR2 YYDKDF (reference sequence). The CDR3 totals 14 residues. V was cut by 6 bases and J by 0 bases, with 9 bases left in between. CDR3 in DNA: TGTGCCACCAGTAGGGCCTTCTCTGGAAACACCATATATTTT. Amino acids: CATSRAFSGNTIYF.

This clonotype has just one count. CDR3 protein: CASFPTAGGGNQPQHF. The DNA for the CDR3 is TGTGCCAGCTTCCCGACGGCGGGGGGCGGCAATCAGCCCCAGCATTTT. The rearrangement links TRBV27 to TRBJ1-5, with a possible D match to TRBD1 (6 bases). Germline lookup yields CDR1 MNHEY and CDR2 SMNVEV (reference sequence). Trimming removed 8 bases from V and 2 bases from J, with 19 bases in between. There are 16 residues in the CDR3.

The chain couples TRBV19 to TRBJ2-5; 8 bases fit TRBD1. The CDR3 loop spans 13 amino acids. The germline gives CDR1 LNHDA, CDR2 SQIVND (reference sequence). Trimming at V came to 7 bases and at J to 6 bases, leaving 7 bases not matched to a gene. As DNA, the CDR3 is TGTGCCAGTAACGCAGGGGGCGAAAAGACCCAGTACTTC. It is translated as CASNAGGEKTQYF.

This clonotype was observed a single time. The gene calls are TRBV7-9 and TRBJ2-6; the D gene is possibly TRBD1 (5 bases). Germline V gene lookup returns CDR1 SEHNR and CDR2 FQNEAQ (reference sequence). CDR3 size: 17 residues. Trimming left V 5 bases short and J 1 base short, with 15 bases between. The CDR3, as DNA: TGTGCCAGCAGCCCCCCGGAGCAGGGATCTGGGGCCAACGTCCTGACTTTC. This gives the protein CASSPPEQGSGANVLTF.

The rearrangement uses TRBV7-9 and TRBJ1-4, with 8 bases matching TRBD1. The CDR3 consists of 16 residues. The V gene end was trimmed by 0 bases and the J gene end by 10 bases; junction bases not matched to a gene: 10. Germline V gene lookup returns CDR1 SEHNR and CDR2 FQNEAQ (reference sequence). The CDR3 is CASSLAMAGGYGKLFF. Written as DNA, the CDR3 is TGTGCCAGCAGCTTAGCGATGGCAGGGGGCTACGGAAAACTGTTTTTT.

This clonotype turned up a few times. The genes are TRBV2 and TRBJ2-5; 11 bases are a match to TRBD1. Germline lookup yields CDR1 SNHLY and CDR2 FYNNEI. The V segment lost 7 bases and the J segment 7 bases; nucleotides outside the gene matches: 5. The CDR3 totals 13 residues. The CDR3 region has the DNA TGTGCCAGCACGGGACAGGGGGTATGGACCCAGTACTTC. Its protein product is CASTGQGVWTQYF.